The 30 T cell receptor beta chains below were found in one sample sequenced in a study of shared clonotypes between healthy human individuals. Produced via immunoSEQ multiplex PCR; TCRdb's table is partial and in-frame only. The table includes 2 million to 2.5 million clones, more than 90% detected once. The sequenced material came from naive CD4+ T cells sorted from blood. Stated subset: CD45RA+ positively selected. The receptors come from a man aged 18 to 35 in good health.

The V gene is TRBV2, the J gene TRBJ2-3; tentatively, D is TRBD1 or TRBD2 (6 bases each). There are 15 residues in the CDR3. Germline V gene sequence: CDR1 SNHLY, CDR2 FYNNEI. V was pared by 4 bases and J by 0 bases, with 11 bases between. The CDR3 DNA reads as TGTGCCAGCAGTGTGGGGGGACAAAGCACAGATACGCAGTATTTT. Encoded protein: CASSVGGQSTDTQYF.

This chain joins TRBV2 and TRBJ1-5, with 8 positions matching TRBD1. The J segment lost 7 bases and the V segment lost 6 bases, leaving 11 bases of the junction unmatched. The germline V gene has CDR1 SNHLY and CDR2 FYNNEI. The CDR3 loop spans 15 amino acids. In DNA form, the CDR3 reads TGTGCCAGCAGAAAAGGGACAGGCAGTACCCAGCCCCAGCATTTT. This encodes CASRKGTGSTQPQHF. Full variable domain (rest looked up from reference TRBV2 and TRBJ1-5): EPEVTQTPSHQVTQMGQEVILRCVPISNHLYFYWYRQILGQKVEFLVSFYNNEISEKSEIFDDQFSVERPDGSNFTLKIRSTKLEDSAMYFCASRKGTGSTQPQHFGDGTRLSIL.

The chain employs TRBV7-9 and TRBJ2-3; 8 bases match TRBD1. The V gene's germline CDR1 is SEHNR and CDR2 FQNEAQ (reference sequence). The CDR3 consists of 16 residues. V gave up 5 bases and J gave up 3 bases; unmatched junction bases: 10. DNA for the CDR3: TGTGCCAGCAGCAGGACCAGGGGGCAAGGGACAGATACGCAGTATTTT. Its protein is CASSRTRGQGTDTQYF.

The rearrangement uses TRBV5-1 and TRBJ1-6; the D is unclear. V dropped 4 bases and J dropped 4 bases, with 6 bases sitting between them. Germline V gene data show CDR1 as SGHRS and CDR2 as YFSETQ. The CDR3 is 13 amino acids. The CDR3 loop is CASSAEYNSPLHF. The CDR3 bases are TGCGCCAGCAGCGCCGAGTATAATTCACCCCTCCACTTT.

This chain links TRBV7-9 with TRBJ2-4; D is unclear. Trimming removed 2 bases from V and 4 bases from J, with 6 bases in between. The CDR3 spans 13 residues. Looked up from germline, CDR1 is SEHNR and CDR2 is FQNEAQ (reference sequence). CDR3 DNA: TGTGCCAGCAGCTTACAAGGGAAAAACATTCAGTACTTC. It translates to CASSLQGKNIQYF. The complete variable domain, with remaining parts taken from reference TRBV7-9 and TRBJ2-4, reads DTGVSQNPRHKITKRGQNVTFRCDPISEHNRLYWYRQTLGQGPEFLTYFQNEAQLEKSRLLSDRFSAERPKGSFSTLEIQRTEQGDSAMYLCASSLQGKNIQYFGAGTRLSVL.

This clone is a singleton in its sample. CDR3 in amino acids: CASSPTGLAPLEQYF. CDR3 DNA: TGTGCCAGCTCACCTACAGGACTAGCCCCACTCGAGCAGTACTTC. This rearrangement joins TRBV18 to TRBJ2-7; 8 bases match TRBD2. The CDR3 consists of 15 residues. Losses at the gene ends were 3 bases for V and 6 bases for J; bases not matched to a gene: 10. From germline, CDR1 is KGHSH and CDR2 LQKENI.

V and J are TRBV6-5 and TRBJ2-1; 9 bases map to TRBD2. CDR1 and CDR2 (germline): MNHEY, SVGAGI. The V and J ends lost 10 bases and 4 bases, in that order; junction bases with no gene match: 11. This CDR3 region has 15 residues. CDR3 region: CATSIRTSVYNEQFF. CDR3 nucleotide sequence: TGTGCCACCTCTATAAGGACTAGCGTTTACAATGAGCAGTTCTTC.

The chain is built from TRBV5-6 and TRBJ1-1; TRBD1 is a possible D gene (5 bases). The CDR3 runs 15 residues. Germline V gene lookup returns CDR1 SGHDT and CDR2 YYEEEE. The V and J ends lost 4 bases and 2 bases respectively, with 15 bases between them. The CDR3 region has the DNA TGTGCCAGCAGCCCACGCACGACAGTAAACACTGAAGCTTTCTTT. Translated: CASSPRTTVNTEAFF.

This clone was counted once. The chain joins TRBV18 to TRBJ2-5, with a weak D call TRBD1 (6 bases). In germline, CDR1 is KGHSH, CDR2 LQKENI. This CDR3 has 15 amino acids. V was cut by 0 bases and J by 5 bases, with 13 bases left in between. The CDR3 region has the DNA TGTGCCAGCTCACCACCGAACAGGGCAGAGGAGACCCAGTACTTC. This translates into CASSPPNRAEETQYF.

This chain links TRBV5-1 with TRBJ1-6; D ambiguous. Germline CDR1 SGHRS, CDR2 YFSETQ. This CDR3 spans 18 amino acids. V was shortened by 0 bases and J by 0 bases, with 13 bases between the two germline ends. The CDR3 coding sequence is TGCGCCAGCAGCTTGGCCTTGCCTGGGAGCTCCTATAATTCACCCCTCCACTTT. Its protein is CASSLALPGSSYNSPLHF.

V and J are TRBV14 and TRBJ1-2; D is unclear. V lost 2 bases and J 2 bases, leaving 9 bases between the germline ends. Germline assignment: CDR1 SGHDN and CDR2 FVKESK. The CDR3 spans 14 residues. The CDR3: CASSQTGLNYGYTF. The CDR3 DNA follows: TGTGCCAGCAGCCAAACCGGGCTCAACTATGGCTACACCTTC.

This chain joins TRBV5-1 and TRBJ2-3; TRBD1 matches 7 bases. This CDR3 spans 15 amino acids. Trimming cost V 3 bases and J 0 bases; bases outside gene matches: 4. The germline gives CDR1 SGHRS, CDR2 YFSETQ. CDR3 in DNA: TGCGCCAGCAGCTCTTGGACAGGAAGCACAGATACGCAGTATTTT. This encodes CASSSWTGSTDTQYF. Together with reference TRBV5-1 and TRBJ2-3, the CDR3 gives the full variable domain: KAGVTQTPRYLIKTRGQQVTLSCSPISGHRSVSWYQQTPGQGLQFLFEYFSETQRNKGNFPGRFSGRQFSNSRSEMNVSTLELGDSALYLCASSSWTGSTDTQYFGPGTRLTVL.

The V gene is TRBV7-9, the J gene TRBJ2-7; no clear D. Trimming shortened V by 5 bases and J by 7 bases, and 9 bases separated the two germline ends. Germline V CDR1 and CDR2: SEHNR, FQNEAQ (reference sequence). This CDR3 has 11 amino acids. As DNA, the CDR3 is TGTGCCAGCAGCAATATGGGGGAGCAGTACTTC. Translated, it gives CASSNMGEQYF.

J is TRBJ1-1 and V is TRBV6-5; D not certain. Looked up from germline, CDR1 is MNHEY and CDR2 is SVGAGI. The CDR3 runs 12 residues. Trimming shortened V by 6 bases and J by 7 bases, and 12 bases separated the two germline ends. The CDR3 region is CASSRGEGEAFF. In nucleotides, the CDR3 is TGTGCCAGCAGCCGCGGTGAGGGTGAAGCTTTCTTT.

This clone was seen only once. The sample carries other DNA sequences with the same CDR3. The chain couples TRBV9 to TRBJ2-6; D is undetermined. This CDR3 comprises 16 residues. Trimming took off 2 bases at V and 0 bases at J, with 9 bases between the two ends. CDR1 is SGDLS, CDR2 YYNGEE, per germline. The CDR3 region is CASSVGWSSGANVLTF. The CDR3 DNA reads TGTGCCAGCAGCGTGGGTTGGAGCTCTGGGGCCAACGTCCTGACTTTC. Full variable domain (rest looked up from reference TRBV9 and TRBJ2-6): DSGVTQTPKHLITATGQRVTLRCSPRSGDLSVYWYQQSLDQGLQFLIQYYNGEERAKGNILERFSAQQFPDLHSELNLSSLELGDSALYFCASSVGWSSGANVLTFGAGSRLTVL.

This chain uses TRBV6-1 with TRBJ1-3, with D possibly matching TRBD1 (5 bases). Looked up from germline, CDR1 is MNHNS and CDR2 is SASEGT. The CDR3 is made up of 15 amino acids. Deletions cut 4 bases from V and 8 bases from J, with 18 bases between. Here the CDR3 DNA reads TGTGCCAGCAGTGCGCAGGGAACAAAGGGAGACACCATATATTTT. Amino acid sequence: CASSAQGTKGDTIYF.

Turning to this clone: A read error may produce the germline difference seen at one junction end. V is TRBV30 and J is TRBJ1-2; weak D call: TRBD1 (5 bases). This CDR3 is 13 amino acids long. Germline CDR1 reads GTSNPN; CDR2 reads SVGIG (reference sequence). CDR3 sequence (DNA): TGTGCCTGGAGTGTACGGGAAGGGGCTGGCTGCACCTTC. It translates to CAWSVREGAGCTF.

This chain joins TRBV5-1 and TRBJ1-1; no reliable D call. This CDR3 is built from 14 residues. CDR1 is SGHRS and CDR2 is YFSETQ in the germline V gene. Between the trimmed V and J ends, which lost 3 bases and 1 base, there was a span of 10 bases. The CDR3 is CASSSGTRNTEAFF. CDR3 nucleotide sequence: TGCGCCAGCAGCTCAGGAACCCGGAACACTGAAGCTTTCTTT.

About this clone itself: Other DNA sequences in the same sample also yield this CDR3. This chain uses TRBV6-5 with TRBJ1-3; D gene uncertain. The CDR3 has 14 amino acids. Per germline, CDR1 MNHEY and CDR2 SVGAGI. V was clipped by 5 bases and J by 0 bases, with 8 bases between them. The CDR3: CASSRTASGNTIYF. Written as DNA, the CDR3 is TGTGCCAGCAGTAGGACGGCCTCTGGAAACACCATATATTTT.

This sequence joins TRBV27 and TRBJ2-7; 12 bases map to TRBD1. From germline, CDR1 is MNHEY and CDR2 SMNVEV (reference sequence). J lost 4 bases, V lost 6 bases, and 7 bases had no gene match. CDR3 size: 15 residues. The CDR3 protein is CASSWDRGPSYEQYF. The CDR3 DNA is TGTGCCAGCAGCTGGGACAGGGGGCCCTCATACGAGCAGTACTTC.

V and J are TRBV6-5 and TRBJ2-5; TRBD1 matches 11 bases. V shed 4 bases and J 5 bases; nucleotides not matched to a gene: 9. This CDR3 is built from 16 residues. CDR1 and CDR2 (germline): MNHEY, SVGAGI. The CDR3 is CASSSPGTGGTETQYF. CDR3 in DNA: TGTGCCAGCAGTTCACCCGGGACAGGGGGTACGGAGACCCAGTACTTC.

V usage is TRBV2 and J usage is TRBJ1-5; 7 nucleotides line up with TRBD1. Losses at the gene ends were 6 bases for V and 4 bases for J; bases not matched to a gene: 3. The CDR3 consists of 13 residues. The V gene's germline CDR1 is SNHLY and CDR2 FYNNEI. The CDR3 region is CASRRDSNQPQHF. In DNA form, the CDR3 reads TGTGCCAGCAGGAGGGACAGTAATCAGCCCCAGCATTTT. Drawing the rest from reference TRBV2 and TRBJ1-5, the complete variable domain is EPEVTQTPSHQVTQMGQEVILRCVPISNHLYFYWYRQILGQKVEFLVSFYNNEISEKSEIFDDQFSVERPDGSNFTLKIRSTKLEDSAMYFCASRRDSNQPQHFGDGTRLSIL.

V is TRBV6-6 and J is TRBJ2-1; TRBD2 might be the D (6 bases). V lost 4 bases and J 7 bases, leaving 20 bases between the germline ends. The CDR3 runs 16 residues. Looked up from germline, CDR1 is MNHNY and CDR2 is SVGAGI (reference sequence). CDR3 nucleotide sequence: TGTGCCAGCAGTTCCTTCCGGGACTTGGGCTATAATGAGCAGTTCTTC. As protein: CASSSFRDLGYNEQFF.

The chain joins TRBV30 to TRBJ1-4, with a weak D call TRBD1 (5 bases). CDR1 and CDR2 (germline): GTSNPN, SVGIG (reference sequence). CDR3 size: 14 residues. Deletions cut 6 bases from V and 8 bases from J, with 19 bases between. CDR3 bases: TGTGCCTGCCCGGGACGGGAACGGCGGGAAAAACTGTTTTTT. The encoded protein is CACPGRERREKLFF.

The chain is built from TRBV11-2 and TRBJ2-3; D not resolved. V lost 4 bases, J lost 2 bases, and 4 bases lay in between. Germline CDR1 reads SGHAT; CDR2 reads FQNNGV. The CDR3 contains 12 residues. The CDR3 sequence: CASSSFTDTQYF. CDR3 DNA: TGTGCCAGCAGCTCTTTCACAGATACGCAGTATTTT.

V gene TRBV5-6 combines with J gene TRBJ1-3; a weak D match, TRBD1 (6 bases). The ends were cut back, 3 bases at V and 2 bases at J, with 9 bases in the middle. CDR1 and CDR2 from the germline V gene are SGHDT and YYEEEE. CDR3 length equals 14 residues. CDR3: CASSSPGAGNTIYF. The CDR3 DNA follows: TGTGCCAGCAGCTCCCCAGGGGCTGGAAACACCATATATTTT.

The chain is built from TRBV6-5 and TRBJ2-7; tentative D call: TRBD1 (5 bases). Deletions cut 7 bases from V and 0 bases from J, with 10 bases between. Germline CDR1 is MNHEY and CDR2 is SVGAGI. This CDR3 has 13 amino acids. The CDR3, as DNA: TGTGCCAGCACCAGACAGAGCTCCTACGAGCAGTACTTC. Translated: CASTRQSSYEQYF.

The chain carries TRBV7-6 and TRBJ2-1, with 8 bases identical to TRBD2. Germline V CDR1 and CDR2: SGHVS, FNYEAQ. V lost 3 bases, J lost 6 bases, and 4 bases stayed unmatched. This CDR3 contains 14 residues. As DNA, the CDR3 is TGTGCCAGCAGCTTTAGCGGGGCTGTCAATGAGCAGTTCTTC. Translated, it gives CASSFSGAVNEQFF.

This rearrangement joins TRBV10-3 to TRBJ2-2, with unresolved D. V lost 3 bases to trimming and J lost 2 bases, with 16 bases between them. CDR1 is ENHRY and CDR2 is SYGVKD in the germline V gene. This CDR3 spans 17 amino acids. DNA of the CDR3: TGTGCCATCAGTGATCCCTTAGTGGGGTACAACACCGGGGAGCTGTTTTTT. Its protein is CAISDPLVGYNTGELFF.

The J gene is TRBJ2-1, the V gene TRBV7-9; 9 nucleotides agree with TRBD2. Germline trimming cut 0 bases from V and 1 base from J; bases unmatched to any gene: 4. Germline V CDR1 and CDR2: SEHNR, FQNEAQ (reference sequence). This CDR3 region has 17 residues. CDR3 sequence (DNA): TGTGCCAGCAGCTTAGCGATAGCGGGAGAATCCTACAATGAGCAGTTCTTC. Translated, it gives CASSLAIAGESYNEQFF.